The rows below give T cell receptor beta chains drawn from one sample of a study of beta chain features in type 1 diabetes. The assay was immunoSEQ multiplex PCR, and TCRdb's table has in-frame clones only and misses some. The profile shows around 340,000 clones, roughly a fifth of them singletons. The sequenced sample consisted of naive CD4+ T cells from blood. The receptors come from a woman aged 18-29 years in good health. CDR3s include the opening cysteine and the closing phenylalanine or tryptophan. Clone size is given for some rows only: seen once, a few or many times, or a class if the clone is expanded.

J gene,clone size,V gene,CDR3 protein
TRBJ1-1,NA,TRBV30,CAWRRQTNTEAFF
TRBJ1-1,few,TRBV29-1,CSVAEAGRRAFMNTEAFF
TRBJ1-4,NA,TRBV7-9,CASSYTGDPEKLFF
TRBJ1-1,NA,TRBV7-9,CASRGQGEGTEAFF
TRBJ2-1,NA,TRBV28,CASRHLSGSVSYNEQFF
TRBJ2-3,NA,TRBV2,CASSEARRDTQYF
TRBJ2-7,NA,TRBV29-1,CSVGGQGSLYF
TRBJ1-1,few,TRBV20-1,CSASGGAEAFF
TRBJ1-5,few,TRBV2,CASTWDRANQPQHF
TRBJ1-2,NA,TRBV5-4,CASSLGGDPNYGYTF
TRBJ2-5,few,TRBV29-1,CSVARDRLVAQYF
TRBJ1-4,few,TRBV30,CAWSPLDEKLFF
TRBJ2-1,NA,TRBV19,CASSRNGEQFF
TRBJ1-1,few,TRBV5-1,CASSALGGANTEAFF
TRBJ1-1,NA,TRBV4-3,CASSQDLRGNTEAFF
TRBJ2-1,NA,TRBV7-6,CASSPTGGEQFF
TRBJ2-6,NA,TRBV5-4,CASSLTGRGGLHGANVLTF
TRBJ1-5,few,TRBV30,CAWSRQGGQPQHF
TRBJ1-2,few,TRBV4-2,CASSQGTGNYGYTF
TRBJ2-7,NA,TRBV7-8,CASSFSGKYEQYF
TRBJ2-1,few,TRBV6-5,CASRGAGNEQFF
TRBJ2-3,NA,TRBV9,CASSVRESPDTQYF
TRBJ2-1,NA,TRBV18,CASSPLQGARNNEQFF
TRBJ2-5,NA,TRBV29-1,CSVEELAGHETQYF
TRBJ2-7,NA,TRBV5-1,CASTLGGEQYF
TRBJ2-1,few,TRBV5-1,CASTPEGRPYNEQFF
TRBJ1-2,few,TRBV9,CASSVINQDGYTF
TRBJ1-1,few,TRBV29-1,CSVGGHAFIWNTEAFF
TRBJ2-3,NA,TRBV6-5,CASSYTRQNIQDTQYF
TRBJ2-7,NA,TRBV30,CAWSGLAGRYEQYF
TRBJ1-2,NA,TRBV5-1,CASKGQGALVGYTF
TRBJ2-2,few,TRBV23-1,CASSGGGELFF
TRBJ2-7,NA,TRBV7-2,CASSRDRNEQYF
TRBJ2-3,few,TRBV14,CASSQTSTDTQYF
TRBJ1-5,NA,TRBV11-2,CASSLGPGQGGYSNQPQHF
TRBJ2-7,few,TRBV14,CASRPSGNSYEQYF
TRBJ2-7,NA,TRBV28,CASTTSASYEQYF
TRBJ1-1,NA,TRBV5-1,CASSFHRRNTEAFF
TRBJ2-4,few,TRBV29-1,CSVEVDTGNIQYF
TRBJ2-1,few,TRBV18,CASSPQGNEQFF
TRBJ1-4,once,TRBV9,CASSLQGGGEKLFF
TRBJ1-1,few,TRBV4-2,CASSHAEPRTGMETEAFF
TRBJ2-5,NA,TRBV14,CASSQGLALQETQYF
TRBJ2-5,NA,TRBV11-2,CASSLIAGGPETQYF
TRBJ2-7,few,TRBV5-1,CASSLATVSYEQYF
TRBJ1-1,few,TRBV10-3,CAISGGQGRNTEAFF